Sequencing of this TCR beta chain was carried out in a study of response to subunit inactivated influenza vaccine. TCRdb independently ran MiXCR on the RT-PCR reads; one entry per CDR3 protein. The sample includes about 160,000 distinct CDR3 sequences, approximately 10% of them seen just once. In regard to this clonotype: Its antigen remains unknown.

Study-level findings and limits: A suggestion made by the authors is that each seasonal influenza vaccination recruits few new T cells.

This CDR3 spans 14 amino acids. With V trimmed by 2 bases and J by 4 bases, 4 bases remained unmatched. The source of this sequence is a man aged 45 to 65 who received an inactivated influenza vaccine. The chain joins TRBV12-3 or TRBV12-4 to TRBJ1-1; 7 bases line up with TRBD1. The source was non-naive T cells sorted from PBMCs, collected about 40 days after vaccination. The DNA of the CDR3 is TGTGCCAGCAGTTTATTATCAGGGGGCACTGAAGCTTTCTTT. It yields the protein CASSLLSGGTEAFF.